This note documents a single TCR beta chain sequence. Trimming took off 1 base at V and 3 bases at J, with 4 bases between the two ends. The germline V gene encodes CDR1 LNHDA and CDR2 SQIVND (reference sequence). The CDR3 runs 13 residues. CD8+CD57+ cell expansion, shown by flow cytometry, had occurred in the patients selected for sequencing. TCR beta VDJ and CDR3 profiles were obtained from a genomic DNA template. TCRdb reanalysed the reads using MiXCR and keeps one entry per CDR3 protein. The sample yields approximately 190,000 distinct CDR3 sequences, around 47% seen once. This sample stems from a study of CD8+CD57+ T cells in acquired aplastic anemia.

The sequence was collected from a human donor with aplastic anemia. Sequencing was performed on sorted CD4+, CD8+, or CD8+CD57+ T cells (not recorded which) from PBMCs. The V and J genes are TRBV19 and TRBJ1-5; D ambiguous. The CDR3 here is CASSIVPNQPQHF. CDR3 nucleotide sequence: TGTGCCAGTAGTATAGTCCCCAATCAGCCCCAGCATTTT.